These 18 T cell receptor beta chains came from one sample sequenced in a study of T-cell reconstitution after alpha-beta-depleted transplantation in children. A TCRbeta library incorporating unique molecular identifiers was prepared. TCRdb reprocessed the PCR reads via MiXCR and lists one record per CDR3 protein. The sample shows about 510,000 distinct CDR3 sequences, over 9.5% of them seen only once. The input for sequencing was PBMCs, mostly from graft donor cells, taken 180 days after TCRalphabeta/CD19-depleted stem cell transplant. The receptors shown here come from a female patient aged 2-9 years who had a stem cell transplant for aplastic anemia, so the T cells may come from the graft donor.

The chain joins TRBV20-1 to TRBJ1-2; tentative D call: TRBD1 (6 bases). The germline CDR1 and CDR2 sequences are DFQATT and SNEGSKA (reference sequence). The CDR3 sequence is 12 residues long. V lost 3 bases to trimming and J lost 8 bases, with 13 bases between them. The CDR3 loop reads CSASHRDKGYTF. DNA for the CDR3: TGCAGTGCTAGTCATAGGGACAAAGGCTACACCTTC.

A few counts support this clonotype. CDR3 loop: CASSFNRGLNTGELFF. CDR3 coding DNA: TGCGCCAGCAGCTTCAACCGGGGCTTGAACACCGGGGAGCTGTTTTTT. The V gene is TRBV5-1, the J gene TRBJ2-2, with D perhaps assigned TRBD1 or TRBD2 (5 bases each). Per the germline V gene, CDR1 is SGHRS and CDR2 is YFSETQ. Trimming took 2 bases from V and 1 from J, leaving 12 bases between them. The CDR3 extends over 16 amino acids.

The table lists this clonotype with many counts. Written as DNA, the CDR3 is TGTGCCAGCAGCCCCTCGTGGGATACTACCCGCGAGCAGTACGTC. Translated: CASSPSWDTTREQYV. This chain uses TRBV3-1 with TRBJ2-7; D is ambiguous. CDR1 is LGHDT, CDR2 YNNKEL, per germline (reference sequence). Between the trimmed V and J ends, which lost 4 bases and 6 bases, there was a span of 19 bases. The length of the CDR3 is 15 residues.

This clonotype was found a few times. The rearrangement links TRBV9 to TRBJ2-1, with 10 bases fitting TRBD2. The V gene's germline CDR1 is SGDLS and CDR2 YYNGEE. Losses at the gene ends were 0 bases for V and 5 bases for J; bases not matched to a gene: 11. This CDR3 has 18 residues. Here the CDR3 reads CASSVDFAEREGNNEQFF. The CDR3 region has the DNA TGTGCCAGCAGCGTAGATTTCGCCGAGCGGGAGGGCAACAATGAGCAGTTCTTC.

The chain uses TRBV4-2 and TRBJ1-5; 9 nucleotides agree with TRBD1. The CDR3 runs to 15 residues. The germline CDR1 and CDR2 sequences are LGHNA and YNFKEQ. Trimming removed 2 bases from V and 6 bases from J; junction bases left unmatched: 5. The CDR3 DNA sequence: TGTGCCAGCAGCCAAAAGGGACAGGGCACTCAGCCCCAGCATTTT. Its translation is CASSQKGQGTQPQHF.

This clonotype has a handful of counts. The rearrangement links TRBV12-3 or TRBV12-4 to TRBJ2-7; TRBD2 agrees at 10 bases. Trimming removed 6 bases from V and 4 bases from J; junction bases left unmatched: 6. The CDR3 length is 14 residues. In nucleotides, the CDR3 is TGTGCCAGCAGCGACTCTAGCGGGAGTTACGAGCAGTACTTC. Its translation: CASSDSSGSYEQYF.

For this clonotype: The conserved final phenylalanine or tryptophan is absent from the CDR3, which likely points to a read error. The DNA is left out, because the CDR3 cannot be placed on it with certainty; the CDR3 is given as TCRdb lists it. The V and J genes are TRBV7-9 and TRBJ2-3; the table's D call, TRBD1, has no DNA check behind it. The CDR3 sequence runs 11 residues, both termini included. The germline gives CDR1 SEHNR, CDR2 FQNEAQ (reference sequence). CDR3 sequence: CASGGQPPSHI.

The genes are TRBV7-2 and TRBJ1-4; a weak D match, TRBD1 (6 bases). The V gene lost 5 bases and the J gene lost 8 bases, with 18 bases spanning the gap. Germline CDR1 is SGHTA and CDR2 is FQGNSA. The CDR3 has 15 amino acids. The CDR3, as DNA: TGTGCCAGCAGCGATACAGGGAGCTCGCGGGAAAAACTGTTTTTT. This gives the protein CASSDTGSSREKLFF.

This chain links TRBV19 with TRBJ2-1; 7 nucleotides match TRBD2. The CDR3 runs to 15 residues. V gave up 3 bases and J gave up 8 bases; unmatched junction bases: 10. CDR1 LNHDA and CDR2 SQIVND come from the germline V gene (reference sequence). The CDR3 coding sequence is TGTGCCAGTAGTATCCAAGCGGGACCACACTATGAGCAGTTCTTC. Translated: CASSIQAGPHYEQFF.

As regards this clonotype: At one of its ends the junction is not consistent with the germline gene, which may arise from a read error. This chain links TRBV7-2 with TRBJ2-1, with 9 bases identical to TRBD2. This CDR3 has 17 residues. CDR1 and CDR2 (germline): SGHTA, FQGNSA. The DNA for the CDR3 is TGTGCCACCAGCCAGCGGTGGCTAGCGGGATCCCCGGGTGAGCAGTTCTTC. It specifies CATSQRWLAGSPGEQFF.

The gene calls are TRBV20-1 and TRBJ2-7; a weak D match, TRBD2 (6 bases). Germline V CDR1 and CDR2: DFQATT, SNEGSKA (reference sequence). Trimming took 6 bases from V and 3 from J, leaving 18 bases between them. This CDR3 has 14 residues. Written as DNA, the CDR3 is TGCAGTGCCGTGGACTATGCGGGTGGCTACGAGCAGTACTTC. This translates into CSAVDYAGGYEQYF.

V gene TRBV7-6 combines with J gene TRBJ2-1; weak D call: TRBD2 (5 bases). The CDR3 is 13 residues long. Germline V CDR1 and CDR2: SGHVS, FNYEAQ. The ends were cut back, 3 bases at V and 6 bases at J, with 9 bases in the middle. CDR3 in DNA: TGTGCCAGCAGCTTCACTAGTTTCAATGAGCAGTTCTTC. It yields the protein CASSFTSFNEQFF.

This clonotype was observed a few times. Written as DNA, the CDR3 is TGCGCCAGCAGCCAAGCGGAAGCGGGAGAGCAGTACGTC. The encoded protein is CASSQAEAGEQYV. This chain connects TRBV4-1 to TRBJ2-7; 7 nucleotides line up with TRBD2. Germline CDR1 reads MGHRA; CDR2 reads YSYEKL. V gave up 1 base and J gave up 7 bases; unmatched junction bases: 4. The CDR3 consists of 13 residues.

This clonotype appeared a few times. This chain links TRBV4-3 with TRBJ2-5; the D is unclear. Germline-derived CDR1 and CDR2 are LGHNA and YSLEER. Trimming pared 0 bases from V and 5 bases from J, leaving 7 bases between. The CDR3 consists of 13 residues. The CDR3 nucleotides read TGCGCCAGCAGCCAAGACTCAAGGGAGACCCAGTACTTC. Its protein product is CASSQDSRETQYF.

The chain combines TRBV25-1 with TRBJ2-5; tentatively, D is TRBD2 (6 bases). Trimming took 2 bases from V and 5 from J, leaving 15 bases between them. Germline V gene sequence: CDR1 MGHDK, CDR2 SYGVNS. This CDR3 is built from 15 residues. The CDR3 sequence: CASSEIREVEETQYF. The CDR3 region has the DNA TGTGCCAGCAGTGAAATAAGGGAGGTCGAGGAGACCCAGTACTTC.

This clonotype turned up a few times. The chain recombines TRBV7-2 with TRBJ2-7; maybe TRBD2 (5 bases). This CDR3 has 15 residues. V shed 5 bases and J shed 1 base, with 15 bases lying between them. The germline CDR1 and CDR2 sequences are SGHTA and FQGNSA. DNA for the CDR3: TGTGCCAGCAGCCCGCGAGGGCCTAGTTCCTACGAGCAGTACGTC. As protein: CASSPRGPSSYEQYV.

The chain couples TRBV19 to TRBJ2-3; no definite D call. The CDR3 spans 15 residues. From germline, CDR1 is LNHDA and CDR2 SQIVND (reference sequence). Trimming pared 5 bases from V and 0 bases from J, leaving 12 bases between. CDR3 loop: CASSDQRSSTDTQYF. The CDR3 DNA sequence: TGTGCCAGTAGTGATCAACGATCTAGCACAGATACGCAGTATTTT.

This clonotype occurred a few times. The chain uses TRBV12-3 or TRBV12-4 and TRBJ2-7, with D tentatively TRBD2 (6 bases). V was trimmed by 6 bases and J by 6 bases, leaving 24 bases between them. CDR3 length: 16 amino acids. The CDR3 DNA sequence: TGTGCCAGCAGCGCCCAATGGCGGGGACGGGTGGCCGAGCAGTACTTC. Its translation: CASSAQWRGRVAEQYF.